A selection of T cell receptor beta chains follows, all from one sample in a study of blood T cell repertoires in COVID-19. Clones were sequenced by immunoSEQ multiplex PCR, and TCRdb holds only the in-frame ones, with some missing. Of tens of thousands of clones in the sample, around 90% were seen once. The sequenced sample was peripheral blood. Receptors originate from a man between 35 and 55 years old with COVID-19, enrolled during active disease. The CDR3 runs from the conserved cysteine through the conserved F or W. A D gene is named only where the DNA matches it firmly. Expanded clones are given a class, and other clones once, few, many or no size at all.

few TRBJ2-7 TRBV7-9 - TGTGCCAGCAGCGGCTCGGGTGCGTCCTACGAGCAGTACTTC CASSGSGASYEQYF
- TRBJ2-7 TRBV10-3 - TGTGCCATCAATGAAAACAACAACTACGAGCAGTACTTC CAINENNNYEQYF
few TRBJ1-2 TRBV3-1/TRBV3-2 TRBD1 TGTGCCAGCGGCGGGGCAGGGGGTTACTATGGCTACACCTTC CASGGAGGYYGYTF
once TRBJ2-5 TRBV11-3 TRBD1 TGTGCCAGCAGCCCTACAGGGGTAGGAGAGACCCAGTACTTC CASSPTGVGETQYF
- TRBJ1-1 TRBV5-4 - TGTGCCAGCAGCTTGGGAGGGATTCTGGACACTGAAGCTTTCTTT CASSLGGILDTEAFF
- TRBJ1-6 TRBV6-5 TRBD1 TGTGCCAGCAAAAAGGACAGGAATAATTCACCCCTCCACTTT CASKKDRNNSPLHF
- TRBJ1-4 TRBV3-1/TRBV3-2 - TGTGCCAGCAGCCCCCCCAGTGAGGGAGATGAAAAACTGTTTTTT CASSPPSEGDEKLFF
- TRBJ2-7 TRBV11-2 TRBD2 TGTGCCAGCTCCGGGGGGGTCTCCTACGAGCAGTACTTC CASSGGVSYEQYF
- TRBJ2-2 TRBV18 - TGTGCCAGCTCAGCAGACTCGGGAATAAACACCGGGGAGCTGTTTTTT CASSADSGINTGELFF
- TRBJ1-4 TRBV27 - TGTGCCAGCAGTTTATATGCCCAGAATGAAAAACTGTTTTTT CASSLYAQNEKLFF
- TRBJ1-4 TRBV28 TRBD1 TGTGCCAGCAGTTTGACAGGGGGCTTGGGAGAAAAACTGTTTTTT CASSLTGGLGEKLFF
- TRBJ2-7 TRBV3-1/TRBV3-2 - TGTGCCAGCAGACCAAGCGGACCATCCTACGAGCAGTACTTC CASRPSGPSYEQYF
few TRBJ1-5 TRBV5-1 - TGCGCCAGCAGCGCGTGGGGCGGGGATCAGCCCCAGCATTTT CASSAWGGDQPQHF
- TRBJ2-2 TRBV15 TRBD2 TGTGCCACCAGCTCCCGGACTAGCGGGGGCACCGGGGAGCTGTTTTTT CATSSRTSGGTGELFF
- TRBJ2-2 TRBV5-1 - TGCGCCAGCAGCTTGGGACAGACCACGAACACCGGGGAGCTGTTTTTT CASSLGQTTNTGELFF
- TRBJ1-3 TRBV12-3/TRBV12-4 - TGTGCCAGCAGTTACGGGGACACCATATATTTT CASSYGDTIYF
- TRBJ2-1 TRBV24-1 - TGTGCCACCAGTGATTTTGGGCCCGAGCGGTCCTATGAGCAGTTCTTC CATSDFGPERSYEQFF
few TRBJ1-2 TRBV28 - TGTGCCAGCAGTTTAATCAACAGGGCTGGCTACACCTTC CASSLINRAGYTF
- TRBJ2-7 TRBV29-1 - TGCAGCGTGACTCGGAGCTCCTACGAGCAGTACTTC CSVTRSSYEQYF
- TRBJ1-4 TRBV2 TRBD1 TGTGCCAGCAGTGAAGCCAGGGGGTTAGGCGAAAAACTGTTTTTT CASSEARGLGEKLFF
- TRBJ1-1 TRBV9 - TGTGCCAGCAGCGTAGACGGGGAGAACACTGAAGCTTTCTTT CASSVDGENTEAFF
- TRBJ2-3 TRBV14 TRBD2 TGTGCCAGCAGCCAAGTCAGCGGGAGAAATACGCAGTATTTT CASSQVSGRNTQYF
- TRBJ2-6 TRBV18 - TGTGCCAGCTCACTCGCGACATACTCACAATCCTCTGGGGCCAACGTCCTGACTTTC CASSLATYSQSSGANVLTF
- TRBJ2-7 TRBV2 - TGTGCCAGCAGTTACAGGGTGACCTACGAGCAGTACTTC CASSYRVTYEQYF
once TRBJ1-3 TRBV25-1 - TGTGCCAGCAGTGCCCTGACAGGAGGCGGGTGGAACACCATATATTTT CASSALTGGGWNTIYF
- TRBJ2-7 TRBV28 TRBD1 TGTGCCAGCAATGGGGGCCCAGACAGGGGTGGAGAGCAGTACTTC CASNGGPDRGGEQYF
- TRBJ2-7 TRBV19 - TGTGCCAGTAGTAGAACAGTATCCTTAACCTACGAGCAGTACTTC CASSRTVSLTYEQYF
- TRBJ2-7 TRBV7-9 - TGTGCCAGCAGCTCGAATACACTCGAGGGAATCGGCTACGAGCAGTACTTC CASSSNTLEGIGYEQYF
- TRBJ1-6 TRBV28 - TGTGCCAGCAGTCCAGGGTATACACCCCTCCACTTT CASSPGYTPLHF
- TRBJ1-6 TRBV2 - TGTGCCAGCAGTGTATCAGGCTCCCCCTTGCCCCTCCACTTT CASSVSGSPLPLHF
- TRBJ2-5 TRBV19 TRBD2 TGTGCCACCTCCGGGACTAGCGGGACCGAAGAGACCCAGTACTTC CATSGTSGTEETQYF
- TRBJ2-7 TRBV28 - TGTGCCAGCAGCCTCGGGATGTCCGACTACGAGCAGTACTTC CASSLGMSDYEQYF
- TRBJ2-7 TRBV5-6 TRBD1 TGTGCCAGCAGCAGGGACAGGGCCTACGAGCAGTACTTC CASSRDRAYEQYF
- TRBJ2-7 TRBV2 - TGTGCCAGCGGAGACAGATCCTACGAGCAGTACTTC CASGDRSYEQYF
- TRBJ1-1 TRBV28 TRBD1 TGTGCCAGCAGTGCCTACAGGGGCGAAGCTTTCTTT CASSAYRGEAFF
- TRBJ1-2 TRBV6-5 - TGTGCCAGCAGAGACAGTCTACTCTATGGCTACACCTTC CASRDSLLYGYTF
- TRBJ1-1 TRBV5-1 - TGCGCCAGCAGCTTGTCCGGGGATGACACTGAAGCTTTCTTT CASSLSGDDTEAFF
- TRBJ2-1 TRBV20-1 - TGCAGTGCGGCCGACAATGAGCAGTTCTTC CSAADNEQFF
few TRBJ2-2 TRBV4-2 TRBD1 TGTGCCAGCAGCCAAGAAGGGGGCCGGATACCCGGGGAGCTGTTTTTT CASSQEGGRIPGELFF
- TRBJ1-1 TRBV6-5 - TGTGCCAGCAGTCCTACTCGGGGAGAGAACACTGAAGCTTTCTTT CASSPTRGENTEAFF
- TRBJ2-3 TRBV6-2/TRBV6-3 - TGTGCCAGCAGTTACTCGAGGCGGTTCACAGATACGCAGTATTTT CASSYSRRFTDTQYF